This TCR beta chain is drawn from a study of regulatory T cells in long-lasting Graves disease. Time point meaning: newly diagnosed GD, antithyroid drugs for less than 3 months. From PBMCs, RNA was extracted and then used to make the TCR library. Construction of the TCR beta libraries employed iRepertoire HTBI primers in conjunction with Arm-PCR of CDR3 regions. In TCRdb, the multiplex PCR reads were re-called with MiXCR into one record per CDR3 protein. The repertoire consists of 500,000 to 700,000 distinct CDR3 sequences, with about 15% occurring once and the leading ten covering 15% to 20%. The CDR3 has 15 residues. The ends lost 2 bases at V and 6 bases at J; junction bases unmatched: 7. Many counts were recorded for this clonotype. These data were also reused for a study on T cells in Graves' hyperthyroidism and ophthalmopathy. This second study notes: Over 18 months, lack of ophthalmopathy progression marked Graves' hyperthyroidism as stable. HTBI primers were used for first-round RT-PCR of the TCR CDR3.

The chain has TRBV12-3 or TRBV12-4 and TRBJ2-7, with 10 bases matching TRBD2. The receptor was derived from a woman aged 30 to 39 with Graves disease. Material: peripheral blood mononuclear cells (PBMCs), obtained at new diagnosis, from a patient treated with antithyroid drugs. CDR3 loop: CASSLYLAGVLEQYF. CDR3 in DNA: TGTGCCAGCAGTTTATACCTAGCGGGAGTCCTCGAGCAGTACTTC.